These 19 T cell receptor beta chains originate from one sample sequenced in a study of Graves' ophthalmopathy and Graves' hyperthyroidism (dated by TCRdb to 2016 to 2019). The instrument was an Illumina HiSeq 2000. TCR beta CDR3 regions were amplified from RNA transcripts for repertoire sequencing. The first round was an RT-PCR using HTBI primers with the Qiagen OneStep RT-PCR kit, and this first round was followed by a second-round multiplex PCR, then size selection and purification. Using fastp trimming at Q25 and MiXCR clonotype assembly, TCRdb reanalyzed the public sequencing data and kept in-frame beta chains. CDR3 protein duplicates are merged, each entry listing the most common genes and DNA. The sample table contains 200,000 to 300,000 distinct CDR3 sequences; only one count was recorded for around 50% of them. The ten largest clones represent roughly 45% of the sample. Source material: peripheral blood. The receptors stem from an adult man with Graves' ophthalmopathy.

The DNA of the CDR3 is TGCAGTGCTAGAGTGCAGGGCCATGAAAAACTGTTTTTT. Translated: CSARVQGHEKLFF. The V gene is TRBV20-1, the J gene TRBJ1-4; maybe TRBD1 (5 bases). Germline V gene sequence: CDR1 DFQATT, CDR2 SNEGSKA (reference sequence). The CDR3 length is 13 residues. With 1 base removed from V and 6 bases from J, the gap between germline ends came to 9 bases.

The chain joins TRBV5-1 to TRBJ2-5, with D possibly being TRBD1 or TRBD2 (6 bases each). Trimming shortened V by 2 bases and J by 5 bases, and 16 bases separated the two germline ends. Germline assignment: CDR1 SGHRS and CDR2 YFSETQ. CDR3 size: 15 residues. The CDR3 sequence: CASSFSGSGAETQYF. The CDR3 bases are TGCGCCAGCAGCTTTTCGGGCTCGGGGGCTGAGACCCAGTACTTC.

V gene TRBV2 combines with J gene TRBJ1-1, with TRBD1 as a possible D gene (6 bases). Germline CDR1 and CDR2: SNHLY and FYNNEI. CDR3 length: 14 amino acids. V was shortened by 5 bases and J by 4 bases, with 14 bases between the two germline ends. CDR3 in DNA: TGTGCCAGCAGTCAGGGGACCGAGGGCACTGAAGCTTTCTTT. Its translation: CASSQGTEGTEAFF.

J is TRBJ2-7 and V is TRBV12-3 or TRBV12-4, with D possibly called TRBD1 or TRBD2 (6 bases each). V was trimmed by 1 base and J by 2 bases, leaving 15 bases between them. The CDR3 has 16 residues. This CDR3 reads CASSLGLRRGAYEQYF. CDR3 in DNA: TGTGCCAGCAGTTTAGGATTAAGGAGGGGGGCCTACGAGCAGTACTTC.

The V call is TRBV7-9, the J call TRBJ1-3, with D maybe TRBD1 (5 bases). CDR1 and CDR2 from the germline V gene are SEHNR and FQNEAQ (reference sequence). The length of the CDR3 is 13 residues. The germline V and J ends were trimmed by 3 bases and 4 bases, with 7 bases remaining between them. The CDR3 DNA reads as TGTGCCAGCAGCTTTGGGGCCGGAAACACCATATATTTT. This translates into CASSFGAGNTIYF.

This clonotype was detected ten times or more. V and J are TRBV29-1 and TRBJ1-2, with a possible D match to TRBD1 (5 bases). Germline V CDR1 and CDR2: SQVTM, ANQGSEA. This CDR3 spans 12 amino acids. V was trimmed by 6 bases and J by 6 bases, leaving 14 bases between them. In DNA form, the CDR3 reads TGCAGCGTCACTCAGGGTCGAAATGGCTACACCTTC. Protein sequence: CSVTQGRNGYTF.

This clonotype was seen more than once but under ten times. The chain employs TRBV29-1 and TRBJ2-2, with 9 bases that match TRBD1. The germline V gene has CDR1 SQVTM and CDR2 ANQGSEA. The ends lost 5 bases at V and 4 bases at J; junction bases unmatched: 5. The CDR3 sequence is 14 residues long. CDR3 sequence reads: CSVIGTGFTGELFF. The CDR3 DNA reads TGCAGCGTTATCGGGACAGGGTTCACCGGGGAGCTGTTTTTT.

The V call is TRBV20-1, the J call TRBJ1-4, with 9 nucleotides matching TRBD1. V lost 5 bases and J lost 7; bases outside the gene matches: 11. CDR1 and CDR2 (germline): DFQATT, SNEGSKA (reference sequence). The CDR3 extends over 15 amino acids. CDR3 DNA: TGCAGTGCTCTTGAGGGAACAGGGGGCGGTGAAAAACTGTTTTTT. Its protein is CSALEGTGGGEKLFF.

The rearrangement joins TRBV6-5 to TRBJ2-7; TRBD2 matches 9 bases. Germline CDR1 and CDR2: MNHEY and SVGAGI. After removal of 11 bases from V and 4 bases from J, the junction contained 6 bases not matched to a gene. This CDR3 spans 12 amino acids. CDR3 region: CASRSGRYEQYF. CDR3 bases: TGTGCCTCCAGGAGCGGGAGGTACGAGCAGTACTTC.

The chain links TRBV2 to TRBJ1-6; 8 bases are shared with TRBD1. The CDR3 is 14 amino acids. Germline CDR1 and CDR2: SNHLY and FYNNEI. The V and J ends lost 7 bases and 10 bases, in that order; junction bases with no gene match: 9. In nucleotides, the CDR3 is TGTGCCAGCATCTCGGACAGGGACCGGTCACCCCTCCACTTT. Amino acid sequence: CASISDRDRSPLHF.

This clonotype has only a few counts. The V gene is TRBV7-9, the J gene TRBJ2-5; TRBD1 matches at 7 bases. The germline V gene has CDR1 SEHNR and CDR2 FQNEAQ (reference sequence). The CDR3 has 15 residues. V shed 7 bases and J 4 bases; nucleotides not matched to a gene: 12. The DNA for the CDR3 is TGTGCCAGCACCCCCGGGTCCAGGGGGAGAGAGACCCAGTACTTC. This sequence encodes CASTPGSRGRETQYF.

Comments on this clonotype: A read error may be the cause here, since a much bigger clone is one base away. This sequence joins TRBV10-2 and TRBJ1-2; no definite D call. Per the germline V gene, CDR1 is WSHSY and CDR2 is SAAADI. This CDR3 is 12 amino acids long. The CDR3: CATSESLYGYTF. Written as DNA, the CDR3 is TGTGCCACCAGTGAGAGTCTCTATGGCTACACCTTC.

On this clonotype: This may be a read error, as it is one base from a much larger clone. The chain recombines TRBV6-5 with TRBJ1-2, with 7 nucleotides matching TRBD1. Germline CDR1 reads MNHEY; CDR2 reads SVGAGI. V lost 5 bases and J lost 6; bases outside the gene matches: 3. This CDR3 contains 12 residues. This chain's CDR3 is CASSETGDGYTF. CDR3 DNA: TGTGCCAGCAGTGAAACAGGGGATGGCTACACCTTC.

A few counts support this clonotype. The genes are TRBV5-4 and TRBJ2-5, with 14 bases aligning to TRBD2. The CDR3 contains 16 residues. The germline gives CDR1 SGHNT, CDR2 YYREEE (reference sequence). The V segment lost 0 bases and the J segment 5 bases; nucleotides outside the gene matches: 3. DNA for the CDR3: TGTGCCAGCAGCTTGGGACTAGCGGGGGGGGCGGAGACCCAGTACTTC. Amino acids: CASSLGLAGGAETQYF.

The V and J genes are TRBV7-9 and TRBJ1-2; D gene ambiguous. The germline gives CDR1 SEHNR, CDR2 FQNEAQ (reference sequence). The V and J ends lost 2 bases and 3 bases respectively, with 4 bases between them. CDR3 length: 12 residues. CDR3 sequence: CASSLRHYGYTF. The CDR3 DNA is TGTGCCAGCAGCTTACGCCACTATGGCTACACCTTC.

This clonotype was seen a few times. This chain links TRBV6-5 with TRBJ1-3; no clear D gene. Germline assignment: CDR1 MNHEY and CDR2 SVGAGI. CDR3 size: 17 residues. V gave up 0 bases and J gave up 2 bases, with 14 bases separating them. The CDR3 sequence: CASSYSLSVSTGNTIYF. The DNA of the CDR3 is TGTGCCAGCAGTTACTCGCTGTCGGTTAGCACTGGAAACACCATATATTTT.

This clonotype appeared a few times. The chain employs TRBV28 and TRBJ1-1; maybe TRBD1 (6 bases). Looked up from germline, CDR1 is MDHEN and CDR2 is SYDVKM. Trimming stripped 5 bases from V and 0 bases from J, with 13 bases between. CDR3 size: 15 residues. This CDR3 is CASSPRTVMNTEAFF. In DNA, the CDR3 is TGTGCCAGCAGTCCTCGGACAGTTATGAACACTGAAGCTTTCTTT.

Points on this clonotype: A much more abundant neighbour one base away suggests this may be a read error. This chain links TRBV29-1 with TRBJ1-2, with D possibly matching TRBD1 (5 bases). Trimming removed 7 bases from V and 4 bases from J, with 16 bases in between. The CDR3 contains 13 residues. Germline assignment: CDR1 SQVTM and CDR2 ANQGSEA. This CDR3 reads CSASRGETYGYTF. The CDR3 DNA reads TGCAGCGCCTCTCGGGGGGAAACCTATGGCTACACCTTC.

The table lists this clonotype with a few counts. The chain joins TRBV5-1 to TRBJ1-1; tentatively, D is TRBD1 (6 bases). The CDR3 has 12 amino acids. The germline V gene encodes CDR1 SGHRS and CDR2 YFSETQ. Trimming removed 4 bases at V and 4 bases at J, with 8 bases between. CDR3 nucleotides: TGCGCCAGCAGCACGGACAGCACTGAAGCTTTCTTT. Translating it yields CASSTDSTEAFF.